The entry that follows covers one TCR beta chain sequence. Its specific antigen is unknown. Base qualities were left out, and no much larger clone turns up one base away. This record belongs to a study of blood T cell repertoires in COVID-19 (dated by TCRdb to about 2020). About the investigation overall: Collaborator samples came from the United States, Italy and Spain and covered acute and convalescent phases of COVID-19. A de-identified subject ID, COVID-19 status, age in years and sex were almost always included in the sample metadata. The repertoires were released in a freely available public database intended as a resource for research on the immune response to SARS-CoV-2. Subjects who had been exposed to COVID-19, were actively infected with it, or had recovered from it provided the deeply sampled blood TCRbeta repertoires that made up the dataset. The samples were drawn from the first 160 participants of the ongoing ImmuneRACE study and from 1,254 subjects provided by 6 global collaborators. The prospective study material was composed of cDNA or gDNA derived from T cells, B-cell-depleted T cells, or PBMCs. Where available, HLA class I and class II types were obtained from metadata supplied by the sample provider rather than from assay-based typing.

In the germline V gene (reference sequence), CDR1 corresponds to MNHNY and CDR2 to SVGAGI. Taken from cysteine to phenylalanine, the CDR3 has 13 residues. Only the CDR3 DNA is retained, 39 bases long and in frame from the first base. At the junction V is shortened by 5 bases and J by 2 bases; bases outside the gene matches: 3. On the study overall, not on this receptor specifically: How much clinical and demographic metadata was included differed by source and by participant, and the metadata was provided uncurated.

One collaborating source in Seattle enrolled patients while the patients were actively infected and followed the patients over time throughout the course of disease. Collaborating institutions collected whole blood in K2EDTA tubes following their own protocols. For TCRbeta analysis, collaborators shipped samples as frozen whole blood, isolated PBMCs, or DNA extracted from either of those sample types. TCRbeta CDR3 regions were amplified from genomic DNA using the immunoSEQ Assay, a bias-controlled multiplex PCR. Concerning the study's data processing: The number of nucleated cells in each sample was estimated from the amplification of reference gene primers within the assay. To quantify the absolute abundance of each unique TCRbeta CDR3 rearrangement, sequence reads were collapsed and filtered. For each sample, productive Simpson clonality was calculated by taking the square root of Simpson's diversity index across productive rearrangements. TCRdb holds this immuneACCESS table with in-frame rearrangements only. Some clones are missing; in checked studies, unresolved V genes explain under half, and the rest has no known cause. V and J calls and clone size come straight from that table; D and trimming were deduced from the DNA. The sample data list roughly 230,000 clones, and around 84% of these were observed just once. The ten largest account for 10% to 13% of the sample.

The rearranged chain carries TRBV6-6 and TRBJ2-7; TRBD1 aligns with 7 central bases. The TCR was taken from a woman aged 80 or over with COVID-19, enrolled during active disease. Sequenced sample: peripheral blood. The bases read TGTGCCAGCAGTACAGGGGTAACCTACGAGCAGTACTTC. It translates as CASSTGVTYEQYF.